The 15 T cell receptor beta chains given below trace back to one sample, sequenced in a study of control samples from healthy donors and cancer patients. Data came from immunoSEQ multiplex PCR; TCRdb stores just in-frame clones and leaves some out. The data hold over 150,000 clones, with around 95% observed a single time. Material: blood. These receptors were obtained from a man aged 35 to 55 in good health.

V and J are TRBV7-9 and TRBJ1-1; TRBD1 matches 8 bases. CDR1 and CDR2 from the germline V gene are SEHNR and FQNEAQ (reference sequence). Losses at the gene ends were 5 bases for V and 5 bases for J; bases not matched to a gene: 4. CDR3 length: 13 amino acids. The CDR3 DNA reads TGTGCCAGCAGCCTTGGACAGGGAACTGAAGCTTTCTTT. Protein product: CASSLGQGTEAFF.

The chain combines TRBV5-6 with TRBJ1-5; tentative D call: TRBD1 (5 bases). The germline V gene encodes CDR1 SGHDT and CDR2 YYEEEE. Deletions cut 4 bases from V and 1 base from J, with 9 bases between. The length of the CDR3 is 14 residues. The chain's CDR3 is CASSGGGSNQPQHF. The CDR3 DNA sequence: TGTGCCAGCAGCGGCGGGGGGAGCAATCAGCCCCAGCATTTT.

The genes are TRBV7-2 and TRBJ1-1, with D possibly matching TRBD1 (5 bases). The germline V gene has CDR1 SGHTA and CDR2 FQGNSA. CDR3 length: 15 residues. Trimming took off 8 bases at V and 1 base at J, with 17 bases between the two ends. The CDR3 spells CASGGRGSKNTEAFF. CDR3 bases: TGTGCCAGCGGGGGAAGGGGCTCGAAGAACACTGAAGCTTTCTTT.

This rearrangement joins TRBV7-9 to TRBJ1-2; no firm D call. This CDR3 is 14 amino acids long. From germline, CDR1 is SEHNR and CDR2 FQNEAQ (reference sequence). The V end lost 5 bases, the J end lost 3 bases, and 13 bases lay between the germline ends. CDR3 sequence (DNA): TGTGCCAGCAGCCCGTCCTTTATAGACTATGGCTACACCTTC. Translation gives CASSPSFIDYGYTF.

This sequence joins TRBV7-9 and TRBJ2-5; the match to TRBD2 covers 8 bases. CDR1 SEHNR and CDR2 FQNEAQ come from the germline V gene (reference sequence). The CDR3 covers 14 residues. The V and J ends lost 5 bases and 5 bases, in that order; junction bases with no gene match: 7. CDR3 residues: CASSPGTRVETQYF. DNA for the CDR3: TGTGCCAGCAGCCCCGGGACTAGGGTTGAGACCCAGTACTTC.

The gene calls are TRBV24-1 and TRBJ2-5, with 7 bases that match TRBD1. J was trimmed by 0 bases and V by 4 bases; bases with no gene match: 4. The germline V gene encodes CDR1 KGHDR and CDR2 SFDVKD. This CDR3 is 15 amino acids long. CDR3 amino acids: CATSDPGQNQETQYF. DNA of the CDR3: TGTGCCACCAGTGACCCGGGACAGAACCAAGAGACCCAGTACTTC.

The chain is built from TRBV28 and TRBJ1-1; D gene ambiguous. The V end lost 7 bases, the J end lost 5 bases, and 11 bases lay between the germline ends. This CDR3 has 12 residues. CDR1 MDHEN and CDR2 SYDVKM come from the germline V gene. The CDR3 is CASTGRPTEAFF. DNA for the CDR3: TGTGCCAGCACGGGCAGGCCTACTGAAGCTTTCTTT.

This chain joins TRBV7-2 and TRBJ1-4, with D uncertain. Germline V lookup: CDR1 SGHTA, CDR2 FQGNSA. Trimming shortened V by 1 base and J by 3 bases, and 9 bases separated the two germline ends. This CDR3 spans 15 amino acids. CDR3 sequence (DNA): TGTGCCAGCAGCTTAGTATTGGGATCTAATGAAAAACTGTTTTTT. Its translation is CASSLVLGSNEKLFF.

The rearrangement links TRBV6-5 to TRBJ1-4; maybe TRBD1 (5 bases). Germline-derived CDR1 and CDR2 are MNHEY and SVGAGI. The CDR3 is 13 residues long. V lost 8 bases and J 8 bases, leaving 15 bases between the germline ends. The CDR3 loop is CASCRDGGEKLFF. In DNA form, the CDR3 reads TGTGCCAGCTGCCGGGACGGAGGAGAAAAACTGTTTTTT.

This clone appeared once. The CDR3 DNA is TGTGCCACCAGTGCAGGGACAGGGGCCTACGAGCAGTACTTC. Encoded protein: CATSAGTGAYEQYF. The V and J genes are TRBV24-1 and TRBJ2-7; 10 bases agree with TRBD1. Germline CDR1 is KGHDR and CDR2 is SFDVKD. The CDR3 is 14 residues long. J lost 2 bases, V lost 5 bases, and 2 bases had no gene match.

The rearrangement uses TRBV27 and TRBJ1-5, with D uncertain. From germline, CDR1 is MNHEY and CDR2 SMNVEV (reference sequence). Trimming stripped 2 bases from V and 4 bases from J, with 12 bases between. The CDR3 consists of 15 residues. The CDR3 spells CASSLDVGGNQPQHF. CDR3 in DNA: TGTGCCAGCAGTTTAGATGTTGGCGGTAATCAGCCCCAGCATTTT.

The chain carries TRBV7-9 and TRBJ1-1; no firm D call. The CDR3 extends over 13 amino acids. CDR1 and CDR2 (germline): SEHNR, FQNEAQ (reference sequence). V lost 5 bases and J 4 bases, leaving 11 bases between the germline ends. CDR3 nucleotide sequence: TGTGCCAGCAGCGCCTCGACGGGCACTGAAGCTTTCTTT. It codes for CASSASTGTEAFF.

The chain combines TRBV5-1 with TRBJ2-7; the D gene is possibly TRBD1 (5 bases). CDR1 and CDR2 (germline): SGHRS, YFSETQ. The CDR3 is 13 residues long. The germline V and J ends were trimmed by 0 bases and 5 bases, with 9 bases remaining between them. DNA of the CDR3: TGCGCCAGCAGCTTGGGGACACTGAACGAGCAGTACTTC. It translates to CASSLGTLNEQYF.

CDR3 residues: CASSYFRGQREKLFF. The CDR3 DNA sequence: TGTGCCAGCAGTTATTTCAGGGGGCAGAGGGAAAAACTGTTTTTT. The chain employs TRBV6-5 and TRBJ1-4; 8 positions match TRBD1. The CDR3 has 15 amino acids. CDR1 and CDR2 from the germline V gene are MNHEY and SVGAGI. J was trimmed by 8 bases and V by 3 bases; bases with no gene match: 8.

This rearrangement joins TRBV28 to TRBJ1-4, with unresolved D. This CDR3 contains 13 residues. Germline V lookup: CDR1 MDHEN, CDR2 SYDVKM. Trimming pared 4 bases from V and 5 bases from J, leaving 8 bases between. As DNA, the CDR3 is TGTGCCAGCAGTTCGGACCTCAATGAAAAACTGTTTTTT. Protein sequence: CASSSDLNEKLFF.